This is a list of T cell receptor beta chains from one sample in a study of blood T cell repertoires in COVID-19. Method: immunoSEQ multiplex PCR; TCRdb's copy keeps in-frame clones and lacks some. The data hold around 50,000 clones, with approximately 87% observed a single time. What was sequenced was peripheral blood. The receptors originated from a human donor in a cohort sampled during active COVID-19. The CDR3 runs from the conserved cysteine through the conserved F or W. Fields, in order: CDR3 length, V gene, clone size, D gene, J gene, CDR3 DNA, CDR3 protein. A D gene is named only where the DNA matches it firmly. Part of the rows lack a size; the others show once, few, many or a class for expanded clones.

len: 15
v_gene: TRBV7-9
abundance: few
d_gene: -
j_gene: TRBJ1-5
CDR3nt: TGTGCCAGCAGCTCAGGAGACAGTTTTAATCAGCCCCAGCATTTT
CDR3aa: CASSSGDSFNQPQHF

len: 17
v_gene: TRBV18
abundance: -
d_gene: TRBD1
j_gene: TRBJ1-2
CDR3nt: TGTGCCAGCTCACAGAACCGGGACAGGGGACAGTCAGGAGGCTACACCTTC
CDR3aa: CASSQNRDRGQSGGYTF

len: 14
v_gene: TRBV5-1
abundance: -
d_gene: TRBD1
j_gene: TRBJ2-1
CDR3nt: TGCGCCAGCAGCGTAACCGGGACAGGAGAGGAGCAGTTCTTC
CDR3aa: CASSVTGTGEEQFF

len: 14
v_gene: TRBV2
abundance: -
d_gene: -
j_gene: TRBJ1-3
CDR3nt: TGTGCCAGCAGCAACGGGGGTCCTGGAAACACCATATATTTT
CDR3aa: CASSNGGPGNTIYF

len: 13
v_gene: TRBV24-1
abundance: -
d_gene: TRBD1
j_gene: TRBJ2-3
CDR3nt: TGTGCCACCGGGGACAGCAGCACAGATACGCAGTATTTT
CDR3aa: CATGDSSTDTQYF

len: 14
v_gene: TRBV6-5
abundance: -
d_gene: -
j_gene: TRBJ1-2
CDR3nt: TGTGCCAGCAGTTACGGGAGGCCCGGCTATGGCTACACCTTC
CDR3aa: CASSYGRPGYGYTF

len: 13
v_gene: TRBV9
abundance: -
d_gene: TRBD1
j_gene: TRBJ2-1
CDR3nt: TGTGCCAGCAGCGCGTACAGGGGCCCTGAGCAGTTCTTC
CDR3aa: CASSAYRGPEQFF

len: 17
v_gene: TRBV27
abundance: -
d_gene: TRBD1
j_gene: TRBJ2-7
CDR3nt: TGTGCCAGCAGTTCCGCGCACTCACAGGGGGCGCTCTACGAGCAGTACTTC
CDR3aa: CASSSAHSQGALYEQYF

len: 14
v_gene: TRBV23-1
abundance: -
d_gene: TRBD1
j_gene: TRBJ1-1
CDR3nt: TGCACCAGCACTTCCGGGACAGAGAACACTGAAGCTTTCTTT
CDR3aa: CTSTSGTENTEAFF

len: 15
v_gene: TRBV11-2
abundance: -
d_gene: TRBD1
j_gene: TRBJ1-4
CDR3nt: TGTGCCAGCAGCTTAGGAGGACAGGGGAGTGAAAAACTGTTTTTT
CDR3aa: CASSLGGQGSEKLFF

len: 13
v_gene: TRBV3-1/TRBV3-2
abundance: -
d_gene: -
j_gene: TRBJ2-1
CDR3nt: TGTGCCAGCAGCCTGAGGGGGGGGAATGAGCAGTTCTTC
CDR3aa: CASSLRGGNEQFF

len: 16
v_gene: TRBV28
abundance: once
d_gene: -
j_gene: TRBJ1-5
CDR3nt: TGTGCCAGCAGTTCCCCAACAGGGAGGGGAGGACAGCCCCAGCATTTT
CDR3aa: CASSSPTGRGGQPQHF

len: 15
v_gene: TRBV4-2
abundance: -
d_gene: TRBD1
j_gene: TRBJ1-5
CDR3nt: TGTGCCAGCAGACGGGACAGTGATAGCAATCAGCCCCAGCATTTT
CDR3aa: CASRRDSDSNQPQHF

len: 13
v_gene: TRBV11-2
abundance: few
d_gene: TRBD2
j_gene: TRBJ2-1
CDR3nt: TGTGCCAGCAGCTTATCGGGGGGGAATGAGCAGTTCTTC
CDR3aa: CASSLSGGNEQFF

len: 13
v_gene: TRBV6-4
abundance: -
d_gene: TRBD1
j_gene: TRBJ1-1
CDR3nt: TGTGCCAGCAGTGACTCTGTGACAGGGGAAGCTTTCTTT
CDR3aa: CASSDSVTGEAFF

len: 16
v_gene: TRBV18
abundance: -
d_gene: -
j_gene: TRBJ2-1
CDR3nt: TGTGCCAGCTCACTCCAGCAGGCTAGCGCATACAATGAGCAGTTCTTC
CDR3aa: CASSLQQASAYNEQFF

len: 17
v_gene: TRBV3-1/TRBV3-2
abundance: few
d_gene: TRBD1
j_gene: TRBJ2-2
CDR3nt: TGTGCCAGCAGCCGACCCGTAGGGGGCAGAAACACCGGGGAGCTGTTTTTT
CDR3aa: CASSRPVGGRNTGELFF

len: 13
v_gene: TRBV7-2
abundance: once
d_gene: -
j_gene: TRBJ1-5
CDR3nt: TGTGCCAGCGCCCGGTGGAGCAATCAGCCCCAGCATTTT
CDR3aa: CASARWSNQPQHF

len: 12
v_gene: TRBV2
abundance: -
d_gene: -
j_gene: TRBJ2-7
CDR3nt: TGTGCCAGCAGTCCTAAGAGAGTTGAGCAGTACTTC
CDR3aa: CASSPKRVEQYF

len: 12
v_gene: TRBV2
abundance: few
d_gene: TRBD2
j_gene: TRBJ2-2
CDR3nt: TGTGCCAGCTGGCGGGGGGCCGGGGAGCTGTTTTTT
CDR3aa: CASWRGAGELFF

len: 13
v_gene: TRBV9
abundance: -
d_gene: TRBD1
j_gene: TRBJ2-3
CDR3nt: TGTGCCAGCAGCCTGACAGGGAAAGATACGCAGTATTTT
CDR3aa: CASSLTGKDTQYF

len: 12
v_gene: TRBV5-1
abundance: -
d_gene: -
j_gene: TRBJ2-7
CDR3nt: TGCGCCAGCAGCCCGACGGGCTACGAGCAGTACTTC
CDR3aa: CASSPTGYEQYF

len: 14
v_gene: TRBV28
abundance: -
d_gene: -
j_gene: TRBJ1-6
CDR3nt: TGTGCCAGCAGTTTGCGGTCTTATAATTCACCCCTCCACTTT
CDR3aa: CASSLRSYNSPLHF

len: 16
v_gene: TRBV12-5
abundance: -
d_gene: TRBD2
j_gene: TRBJ2-2
CDR3nt: TGTGCTAGTGGTCGCGGGACTAGCTCTAACACCGGGGAGCTGTTTTTT
CDR3aa: CASGRGTSSNTGELFF

len: 16
v_gene: TRBV7-2
abundance: -
d_gene: TRBD2
j_gene: TRBJ2-3
CDR3nt: TGTGCCAGCAGCTTATGGACTAGCGGACTCACAGATACGCAGTATTTT
CDR3aa: CASSLWTSGLTDTQYF

len: 15
v_gene: TRBV5-6
abundance: -
d_gene: -
j_gene: TRBJ1-5
CDR3nt: TGTGCCAGCAGCACAACAGGGATAGAGGATCAGCCCCAGCATTTT
CDR3aa: CASSTTGIEDQPQHF

len: 15
v_gene: TRBV7-2
abundance: -
d_gene: TRBD2
j_gene: TRBJ2-1
CDR3nt: TGTGCCAGCAGCCTGAGCGGGGGGACCTACAATGAGCAGTTCTTC
CDR3aa: CASSLSGGTYNEQFF

len: 14
v_gene: TRBV7-2
abundance: -
d_gene: TRBD1
j_gene: TRBJ1-2
CDR3nt: TGTGCCAGCAGCTTCCCACAGGGGAAACCTGGCTACACCTTC
CDR3aa: CASSFPQGKPGYTF

len: 15
v_gene: TRBV2
abundance: -
d_gene: -
j_gene: TRBJ2-6
CDR3nt: TGTGCCAGCAGGCCACAGGGCTCCGGGGCCAACGTCCTGACTTTC
CDR3aa: CASRPQGSGANVLTF

len: 14
v_gene: TRBV30
abundance: -
d_gene: -
j_gene: TRBJ2-6
CDR3nt: TGTGCCTGGAGTGTCGATAGAGGGGCCAACGTCCTGACTTTC
CDR3aa: CAWSVDRGANVLTF

len: 14
v_gene: TRBV2
abundance: -
d_gene: TRBD1
j_gene: TRBJ1-6
CDR3nt: TGTGCCAGCATGGGACAGGGACATACTTCACCCCTCCACTTT
CDR3aa: CASMGQGHTSPLHF

len: 16
v_gene: TRBV6-2/TRBV6-3
abundance: -
d_gene: TRBD2
j_gene: TRBJ2-1
CDR3nt: TGTGCCAGCAGTAAAGAAACGGGACTAGCTTTCAATGAGCAGTTCTTC
CDR3aa: CASSKETGLAFNEQFF

len: 13
v_gene: TRBV11-1
abundance: -
d_gene: -
j_gene: TRBJ2-7
CDR3nt: TGTGCCAGCAGCGATGACAGGTCCTACGAGCAGTACTTC
CDR3aa: CASSDDRSYEQYF

len: 16
v_gene: TRBV5-8
abundance: once
d_gene: -
j_gene: TRBJ1-2
CDR3nt: TGTGCCAGCAGCCTACCGAATCCAGGGGTTGCTTATGGCTACACCTTC
CDR3aa: CASSLPNPGVAYGYTF

len: 17
v_gene: TRBV11-3
abundance: -
d_gene: TRBD1
j_gene: TRBJ2-1
CDR3nt: TGTGCCAGCAGCTTAGATTTGCGGTCCGCAGGGGGCAATGAGCAGTTCTTC
CDR3aa: CASSLDLRSAGGNEQFF

len: 14
v_gene: TRBV15
abundance: -
d_gene: TRBD2
j_gene: TRBJ2-3
CDR3nt: TGTGCCACCAGAGGGACTATGGGCACAGATACGCAGTATTTT
CDR3aa: CATRGTMGTDTQYF

len: 11
v_gene: TRBV20-1
abundance: once
d_gene: -
j_gene: TRBJ2-3
CDR3nt: TGCAGTGTAGCAGGCACAGATACGCAGTATTTT
CDR3aa: CSVAGTDTQYF

len: 13
v_gene: TRBV7-9
abundance: -
d_gene: -
j_gene: TRBJ2-3
CDR3nt: TGTGCCAGCAGCCGGAGCGGGACAGATACGCAGTATTTT
CDR3aa: CASSRSGTDTQYF

len: 16
v_gene: TRBV11-3
abundance: few
d_gene: TRBD1
j_gene: TRBJ2-2
CDR3nt: TGTGCCAGCAGCTTAGGGGACAGGCCAGTCTCCGGGGAGCTGTTTTTT
CDR3aa: CASSLGDRPVSGELFF

len: 14
v_gene: TRBV6-2/TRBV6-3
abundance: -
d_gene: -
j_gene: TRBJ2-3
CDR3nt: TGTGCCAGCAGCTTAGCGATGGGAGGAGATACGCAGTATTTT
CDR3aa: CASSLAMGGDTQYF

len: 14
v_gene: TRBV5-1
abundance: -
d_gene: -
j_gene: TRBJ1-1
CDR3nt: TGCGCCAGCAGCTTGGAAGGGGAGAACACTGAAGCTTTCTTT
CDR3aa: CASSLEGENTEAFF

len: 13
v_gene: TRBV27
abundance: few
d_gene: -
j_gene: TRBJ1-1
CDR3nt: TGTGCCAGCAGTATAAGGGAGGACACTGAAGCTTTCTTT
CDR3aa: CASSIREDTEAFF

len: 13
v_gene: TRBV6-5
abundance: -
d_gene: -
j_gene: TRBJ1-2
CDR3nt: TGTGCCAGCATGGCCCGGAGGGAAAGTGGCTACACCTTC
CDR3aa: CASMARRESGYTF

len: 13
v_gene: TRBV2
abundance: -
d_gene: -
j_gene: TRBJ2-2
CDR3nt: TGTGCCAGCAGCCTCGGGGAGGTCGGGGAGCTGTTTTTT
CDR3aa: CASSLGEVGELFF

len: 14
v_gene: TRBV7-2
abundance: once
d_gene: -
j_gene: TRBJ1-1
CDR3nt: TGTGCCAGCAGCTTAAATTTCGGGAACACTGAAGCTTTCTTT
CDR3aa: CASSLNFGNTEAFF

len: 15
v_gene: TRBV28
abundance: -
d_gene: -
j_gene: TRBJ1-1
CDR3nt: TGTGCCAGCAGTTTTGTCACGGAGATGAACACTGAAGCTTTCTTT
CDR3aa: CASSFVTEMNTEAFF

len: 15
v_gene: TRBV7-2
abundance: -
d_gene: -
j_gene: TRBJ2-1
CDR3nt: TGTGCCAGCAGCTTAACAGGGAATCTCGCCAATGAGCAGTTCTTC
CDR3aa: CASSLTGNLANEQFF

len: 15
v_gene: TRBV7-2
abundance: -
d_gene: -
j_gene: TRBJ2-1
CDR3nt: TGTGCCAGCAGCTTAGCGGGGGCCTCCTACAATGAGCAGTTCTTC
CDR3aa: CASSLAGASYNEQFF

len: 15
v_gene: TRBV19
abundance: once
d_gene: -
j_gene: TRBJ2-1
CDR3nt: TGTGCCAGTAGCCTACAGGGTAGGTCCTACAATGAGCAGTTCTTC
CDR3aa: CASSLQGRSYNEQFF

len: 13
v_gene: TRBV7-2
abundance: -
d_gene: -
j_gene: TRBJ2-7
CDR3nt: TGTGCCAGCAGCTCTCAGTGGAGGGACGAGCAGTACTTC
CDR3aa: CASSSQWRDEQYF

len: 15
v_gene: TRBV10-1
abundance: -
d_gene: -
j_gene: TRBJ2-3
CDR3nt: TGCGCCAGCTCCAGGGCCAAAACGGGCACAGATACGCAGTATTTT
CDR3aa: CASSRAKTGTDTQYF

len: 17
v_gene: TRBV6-2/TRBV6-3
abundance: -
d_gene: TRBD1
j_gene: TRBJ2-3
CDR3nt: TGTGCCAGCACCCCCCACCTCGGACAGGGGTCCACAGATACGCAGTATTTT
CDR3aa: CASTPHLGQGSTDTQYF

len: 15
v_gene: TRBV9
abundance: -
d_gene: -
j_gene: TRBJ2-2
CDR3nt: TGTGCCAGCAGCGTAGTAGGGGGACACACCGGGGAGCTGTTTTTT
CDR3aa: CASSVVGGHTGELFF

len: 15
v_gene: TRBV6-5
abundance: -
d_gene: TRBD1
j_gene: TRBJ2-7
CDR3nt: TGTGCCAGCAGACCTCGACAGGGGGCTATCTACGAGCAGTACTTC
CDR3aa: CASRPRQGAIYEQYF

len: 16
v_gene: TRBV11-2
abundance: -
d_gene: TRBD1
j_gene: TRBJ2-2
CDR3nt: TGTGCCAGCAGCTTCCACCCGGGACAGAGCACCGGGGAGCTGTTTTTT
CDR3aa: CASSFHPGQSTGELFF

len: 17
v_gene: TRBV28
abundance: -
d_gene: -
j_gene: TRBJ1-6
CDR3nt: TGTGCCACCCTTCCCGGGGGGAGTAACTCCTATAATTCACCCCTCCACTTT
CDR3aa: CATLPGGSNSYNSPLHF

len: 17
v_gene: TRBV19
abundance: -
d_gene: TRBD1
j_gene: TRBJ2-1
CDR3nt: TGTGCCAGTAGGAGTCTCAGGGGACAGGGGGGTCGTAGTGAGCAGTTCTTC
CDR3aa: CASRSLRGQGGRSEQFF

len: 15
v_gene: TRBV3-1/TRBV3-2
abundance: -
d_gene: -
j_gene: TRBJ1-1
CDR3nt: TGTGCCAGCAGCCACCCAGGGGACGGAGCCACTGAAGCTTTCTTT
CDR3aa: CASSHPGDGATEAFF